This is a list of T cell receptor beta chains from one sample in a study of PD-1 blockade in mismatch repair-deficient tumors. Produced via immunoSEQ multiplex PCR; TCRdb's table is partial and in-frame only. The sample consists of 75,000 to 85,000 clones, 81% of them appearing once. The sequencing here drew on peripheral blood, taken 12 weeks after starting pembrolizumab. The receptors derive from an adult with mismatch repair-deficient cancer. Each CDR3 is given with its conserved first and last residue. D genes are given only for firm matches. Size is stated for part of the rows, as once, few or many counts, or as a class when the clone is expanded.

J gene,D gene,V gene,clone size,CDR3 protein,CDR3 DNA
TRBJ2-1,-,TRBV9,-,CASSVQGTYNEQFF,TGTGCCAGCAGCGTACAGGGAACCTACAATGAGCAGTTCTTC
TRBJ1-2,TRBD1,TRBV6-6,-,CASSVTGAPYGYTF,TGTGCCAGCAGTGTGACAGGGGCCCCTTATGGCTACACCTTC
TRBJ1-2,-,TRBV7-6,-,CASSLMSRGLYGYTF,TGTGCCAGCAGCCTGATGAGCCGGGGGCTCTATGGCTACACCTTC
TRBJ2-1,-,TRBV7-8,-,CASSQRTVQSEQFF,TGTGCCAGCAGCCAGAGGACAGTTCAATCTGAGCAGTTCTTC
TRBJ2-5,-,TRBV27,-,CASSLIDQETQYF,TGTGCCAGCAGCCTCATCGATCAAGAGACCCAGTACTTC
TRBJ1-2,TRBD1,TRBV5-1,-,CASSLKPGQEFYGYTF,TGCGCCAGCAGCTTGAAGCCGGGACAGGAGTTCTATGGCTACACCTTC
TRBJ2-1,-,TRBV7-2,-,CASSLGRGIHNEQFF,TGTGCCAGCAGCTTAGGTAGGGGTATCCACAATGAGCAGTTCTTC
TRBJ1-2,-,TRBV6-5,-,CASSPDGYGYTF,TGTGCCAGCAGTCCCGACGGCTATGGCTACACCTTC
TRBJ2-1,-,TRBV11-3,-,CASSPQGFDYNEQFF,TGTGCCAGCAGCCCCCAGGGGTTCGACTACAATGAGCAGTTCTTC
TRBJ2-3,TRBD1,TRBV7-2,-,CASSRWTGRSTDTQYF,TGTGCCAGCAGCCGATGGACAGGGAGGTCCACAGATACGCAGTATTTT
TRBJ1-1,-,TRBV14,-,CASSQTLQVTAFF,TGTGCCAGCAGCCAGACCCTACAGGTCACAGCTTTCTTT
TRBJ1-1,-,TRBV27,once,CASSLMGEAFF,TGTGCCAGCAGTTTAATGGGTGAAGCTTTCTTT
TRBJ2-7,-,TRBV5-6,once,CASSFEPRYEQYF,TGTGCCAGCAGCTTTGAGCCCCGATACGAGCAGTACTTC
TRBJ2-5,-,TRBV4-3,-,CASSQEGRLQETQYF,TGCGCCAGCAGCCAAGAGGGGCGGCTACAAGAGACCCAGTACTTC
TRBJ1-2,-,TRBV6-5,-,CASNRGDGYTF,TGTGCCAGCAACCGAGGGGATGGCTACACCTTC
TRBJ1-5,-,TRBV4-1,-,CASSPERFWGPQHF,TGCGCCAGCAGCCCAGAGAGGTTCTGGGGGCCCCAGCATTTT
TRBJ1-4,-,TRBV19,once,CASRNEKLFF,TGTGCCAGTAGGAATGAAAAACTGTTTTTT
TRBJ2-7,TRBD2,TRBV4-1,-,CASSLGLAVSYEQYF,TGCGCCAGCAGCCTAGGACTAGCGGTTTCCTACGAGCAGTACTTC
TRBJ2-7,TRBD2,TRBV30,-,CAWTGGAENYEQYF,TGTGCCTGGACCGGGGGGGCGGAGAACTACGAGCAGTACTTC
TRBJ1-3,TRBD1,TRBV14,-,CASFGTGSGNTIYF,TGTGCCAGCTTTGGGACAGGCTCTGGAAACACCATATATTTT
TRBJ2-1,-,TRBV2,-,CASSDTGAVNEQFF,TGTGCCAGCAGTGATACGGGCGCCGTCAATGAGCAGTTCTTC
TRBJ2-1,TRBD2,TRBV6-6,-,CASVKLAGVRNEQFF,TGTGCCAGCGTTAAACTAGCGGGAGTCAGGAATGAGCAGTTCTTC
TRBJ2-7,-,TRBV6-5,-,CASSPDRGGSYEQYF,TGTGCCAGCAGTCCCGACAGGGGAGGGTCCTACGAGCAGTACTTC
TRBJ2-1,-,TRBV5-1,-,CASSLDGGGPTEQFF,TGCGCCAGCAGCTTGGACGGGGGAGGTCCCACTGAGCAGTTCTTC
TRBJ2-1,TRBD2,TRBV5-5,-,CASSPGAGGPYEQFF,TGTGCCAGCAGCCCGGGGGCGGGAGGGCCTTACGAGCAGTTCTTC
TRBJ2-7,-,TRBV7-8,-,CASSLGTYEQYF,TGTGCCAGCAGCTTAGGAACTTACGAGCAGTACTTC
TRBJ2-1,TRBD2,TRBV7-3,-,CASSRRRGADEQFF,TGTGCCAGCAGCCGTCGGCGGGGGGCCGATGAGCAGTTCTTC
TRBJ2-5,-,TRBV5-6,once,CASSPSRAQETQYF,TGTGCCAGCAGCCCGAGCAGGGCTCAAGAGACCCAGTACTTC
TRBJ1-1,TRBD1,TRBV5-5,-,CASSLEQGALGAFF,TGTGCCAGCAGCTTGGAACAGGGGGCGCTTGGAGCTTTCTTT
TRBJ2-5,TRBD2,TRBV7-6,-,CASSFRLAGAGQETQYF,TGTGCCAGCAGCTTCAGACTAGCGGGAGCGGGGCAAGAGACCCAGTACTTC
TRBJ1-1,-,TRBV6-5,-,CASSYGAGIGAEAFF,TGTGCCAGCAGTTACGGGGCAGGGATAGGTGCTGAAGCTTTCTTT
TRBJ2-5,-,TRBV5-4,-,CASSPGGGGPKETQYF,TGTGCCAGCAGCCCGGGTGGGGGCGGGCCTAAAGAGACCCAGTACTTC
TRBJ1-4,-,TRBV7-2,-,CASSSSRDPNEKLFF,TGTGCCAGCAGCTCCTCCCGGGACCCAAATGAAAAACTGTTTTTT
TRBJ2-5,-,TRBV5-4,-,CASSTTDRGWETQYF,TGTGCCAGCAGCACTACGGACCGAGGTTGGGAGACCCAGTACTTC
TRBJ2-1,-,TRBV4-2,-,CASSPNGWHEQFF,TGTGCCAGCAGCCCAAATGGCTGGCATGAGCAGTTCTTC
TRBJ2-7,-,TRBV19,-,CASTSADSPYEQYF,TGTGCCAGTACCTCCGCGGACAGCCCCTACGAGCAGTACTTC
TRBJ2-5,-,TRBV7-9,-,CASSLFWDRGQETQYF,TGTGCCAGCAGCTTATTTTGGGACCGGGGCCAAGAGACCCAGTACTTC
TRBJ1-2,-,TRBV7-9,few,CASSFSADTF,TGTGCCAGCAGCTTTTCTGCGGACACCTTC
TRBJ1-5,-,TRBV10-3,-,CAISETSDQPQHF,TGTGCCATCAGTGAAACCAGCGATCAGCCCCAGCATTTT
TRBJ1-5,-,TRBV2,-,CASTKEYGNQPQHF,TGTGCCAGCACTAAAGAGTACGGCAATCAGCCCCAGCATTTT
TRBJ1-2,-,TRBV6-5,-,CASSYHMTDDYGYTF,TGTGCCAGCAGTTACCACATGACAGACGACTATGGCTACACCTTC
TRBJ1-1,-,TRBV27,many,CASSRTETAEAFF,TGTGCCAGCAGCCGCACAGAGACGGCTGAAGCTTTCTTT
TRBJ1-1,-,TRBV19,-,CASFLNTEAFF,TGTGCCAGCTTTTTGAACACTGAAGCTTTCTTT
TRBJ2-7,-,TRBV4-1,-,CASSQGGGKGSYEQYF,TGCGCCAGCAGCCAAGGTGGCGGAAAAGGGAGCTACGAGCAGTACTTC
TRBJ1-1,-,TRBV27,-,CASSSGGAGAKNTEAFF,TGTGCCAGCTCGTCGGGTGGGGCAGGGGCTAAGAACACTGAAGCTTTCTTT
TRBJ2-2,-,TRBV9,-,CASSSFAYKDTGELFF,TGTGCCAGCAGCTCTTTCGCGTATAAAGACACCGGGGAGCTGTTTTTT